This T cell receptor beta chain was retrieved from a study of blood T cell repertoires in COVID-19. Study-level information: Sites in the United States, Italy and Spain provided acute and convalescent COVID-19 samples. Sample material is recorded as cDNA or gDNA derived from T cells, B-cell-depleted T cells, or PBMCs.

In the study's own analysis: Reference gene primer amplification gave estimated nucleated cell counts. Data came from immunoSEQ multiplex PCR; TCRdb stores just in-frame clones and leaves some out. V and J calls and clone size are copied from that table; D and trimming were computed from the DNA. Of about 200,000 clones in the sample, less than 90% were seen once. Sequenced material: peripheral blood. This clonotype originated in an older woman with acute or convalescent COVID-19.

CDR3: CASSLRDRTTGELFF. CDR3 sequence (DNA): TGTGCCAGCAGCCTCAGGGATCGGACCACCGGGGAGCTGTTTTTT. This chain links TRBV6-5 with TRBJ2-2; TRBD1 is a possible D gene (5 bases). The CDR3 consists of 15 residues. V shed 6 bases and J shed 4 bases, with 15 bases lying between them. Per the germline V gene, CDR1 is MNHEY and CDR2 is SVGAGI.